The entry below describes one TCR beta chain. Antigen specificity is unknown. The sample comes from a study of cytomegalovirus exposure and HLA in healthy donors. Sequencing was performed with immunoSEQ multiplex PCR; in TCRdb, only in-frame clones are kept and a portion is missing. The table shows about 120,000 clones, with under 90% occurring only once. General observations from the study: The investigators catalogued 150 or so TCR beta chains as cytomegalovirus-associated. In vitro work confirmed that a few CMV-associated chains recognize CMV antigens. The study found most TCR sequences rare, yet found some public TCRs in many donors.

V was pared by 5 bases and J by 8 bases, with 6 bases of the junction left unmatched. Germline values: CDR1 SNHLY, CDR2 FYNNEI. The CDR3 runs to 13 residues. The donors were members of the validation cohort, which comprised 120 subjects and was separate from the first cohort of 670 or so subjects. The clonotype comes from a woman aged 25-40 years in good health and CMV-seronegative. The sample consisted of PBMCs. The V call is TRBV2, the J call TRBJ1-2; 9 positions agree with TRBD1. CDR3 region: CASSKTGGDGYTF. Here the CDR3 DNA reads TGTGCCAGCAGTAAAACAGGGGGCGACGGCTACACCTTC.